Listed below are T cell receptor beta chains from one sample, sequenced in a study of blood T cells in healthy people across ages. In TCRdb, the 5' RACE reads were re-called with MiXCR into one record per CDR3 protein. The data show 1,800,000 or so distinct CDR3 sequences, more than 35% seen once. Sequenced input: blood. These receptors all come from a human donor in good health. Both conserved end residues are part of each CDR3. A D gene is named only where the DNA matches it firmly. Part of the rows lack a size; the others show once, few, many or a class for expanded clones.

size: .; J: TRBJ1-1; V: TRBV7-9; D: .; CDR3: CAGSEALGGGTEAFF; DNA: TGTGCCGGCAGCGAAGCCCTTGGCGGAGGGACTGAAGCTTTCTTT
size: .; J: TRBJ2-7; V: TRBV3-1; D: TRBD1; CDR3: CASSLQTGTGVEQYF; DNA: TGTGCCAGCAGCCTGCAAACCGGGACAGGGGTCGAGCAGTACTTC
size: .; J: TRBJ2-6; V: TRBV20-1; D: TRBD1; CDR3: CSLIPGQGTSGANVLTF; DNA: TGCAGTCTAATCCCGGGACAGGGGACCTCTGGGGCCAACGTCCTGACTTTC
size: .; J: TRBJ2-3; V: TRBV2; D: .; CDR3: CASSELQGGDTQYF; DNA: TGTGCCAGCAGTGAGTTGCAGGGTGGGGATACGCAGTATTTT
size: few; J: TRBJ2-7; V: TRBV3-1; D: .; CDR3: CASSLLDTTSYEQYF; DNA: TGTGCCAGCAGCCTTCTTGACACGACCTCCTACGAGCAGTACTTC
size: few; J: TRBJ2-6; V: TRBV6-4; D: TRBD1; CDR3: CASSDQGATSGANALTF; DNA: TGTGCCAGCAGTGACCAGGGGGCTACTTCTGGGGCCAACGCCCTGACTTTC
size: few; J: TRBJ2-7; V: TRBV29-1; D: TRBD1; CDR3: CSIKDRTFYEQYF; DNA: TGCAGCATAAAGGACAGGACCTTCTACGAGCAGTACTTC
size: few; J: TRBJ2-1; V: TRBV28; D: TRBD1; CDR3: CASGPPGQGNNEQFF; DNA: TGTGCCAGCGGGCCCCCGGGACAGGGAAACAATGAGCAGTTCTTC
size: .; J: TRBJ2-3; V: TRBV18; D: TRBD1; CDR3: CASSPQGAITDTQYF; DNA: TGTGCCAGCTCACCACAGGGGGCCATTACGGATACGCAGTATTTT
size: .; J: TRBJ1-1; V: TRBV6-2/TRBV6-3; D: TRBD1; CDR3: CASRRDREVWSEAFF; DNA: TGTGCCAGCAGGAGGGACAGGGAGGTATGGAGTGAAGCTTTCTTT
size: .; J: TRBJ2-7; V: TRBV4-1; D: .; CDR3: CASSQVGRRTYEQYF; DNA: TGCGCCAGCAGCCAAGTTGGGCGGCGGACCTACGAGCAGTACTTC
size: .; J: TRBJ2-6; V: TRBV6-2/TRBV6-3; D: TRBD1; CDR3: CASSRGQYSGANVLTF; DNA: TGTGCCAGCAGCCGGGGACAGTACTCTGGGGCCAACGTCCTGACTTTC
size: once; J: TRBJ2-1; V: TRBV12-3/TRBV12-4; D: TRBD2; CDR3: CASSAVAGTSGGSYNEQFF; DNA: TGTGCCAGCAGTGCCGTCGCCGGGACTAGCGGGGGGTCATACAATGAGCAGTTCTTC
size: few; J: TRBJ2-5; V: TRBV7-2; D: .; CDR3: CASSLSRGAREQYF; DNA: TGTGCCAGCAGCTTATCCCGGGGGGCAAGGGAGCAGTACTTC
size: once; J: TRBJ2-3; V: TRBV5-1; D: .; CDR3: CASVQGYEDTQYF; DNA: TGCGCCAGCGTTCAGGGTTACGAGGATACGCAGTATTTT
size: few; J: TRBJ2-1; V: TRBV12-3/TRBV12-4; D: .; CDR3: CACSRISGAGEQFF; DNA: TGTGCCTGCAGTAGGATATCAGGGGCAGGGGAGCAGTTCTTC
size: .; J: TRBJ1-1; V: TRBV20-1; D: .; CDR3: CSARRAENTEAFF; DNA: TGCAGTGCAAGGCGTGCAGAAAACACTGAAGCTTTCTTT
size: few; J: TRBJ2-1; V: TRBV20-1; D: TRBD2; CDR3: CSAGIAGGSYNEQFF; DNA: TGCAGTGCTGGAATAGCGGGGGGCTCCTACAATGAGCAGTTCTTC
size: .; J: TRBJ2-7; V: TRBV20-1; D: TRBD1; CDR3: CSARVFGTGDNHEQYF; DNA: TGCAGTGCTAGAGTATTTGGGACAGGGGATAACCACGAGCAGTACTTC
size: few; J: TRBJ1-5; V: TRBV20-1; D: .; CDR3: CSASPGGRPQHF; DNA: TGCAGTGCTAGCCCAGGAGGTAGACCCCAGCATTTT
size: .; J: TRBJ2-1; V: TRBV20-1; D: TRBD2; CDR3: CSARASSTPGGQDNEQFF; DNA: TGCAGTGCTAGAGCCTCATCTACCCCGGGGGGGCAGGACAATGAGCAGTTCTTC
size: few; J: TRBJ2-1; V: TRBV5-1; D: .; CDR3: CASSLLYPDEQFF; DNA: TGCGCCAGCAGCTTGTTGTACCCGGATGAGCAGTTCTTC
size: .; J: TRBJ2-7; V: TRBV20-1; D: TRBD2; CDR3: CSTRDKRGGYEQYF; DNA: TGCAGTACTAGAGATAAGCGGGGGGGGTACGAGCAGTACTTC
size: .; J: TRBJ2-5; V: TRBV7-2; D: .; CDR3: CASNFFSGYSQETQYF; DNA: TGTGCCAGCAATTTTTTTTCGGGGTATAGCCAAGAGACCCAGTACTTC
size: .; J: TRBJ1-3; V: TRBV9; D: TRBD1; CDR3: CASSVGQAGNTIYF; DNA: TGTGCCAGCAGCGTCGGACAGGCTGGAAACACCATATATTTT
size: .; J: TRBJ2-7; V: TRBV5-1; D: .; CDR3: CASSLAVGRASYNEQYF; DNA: TGCGCCAGCAGCTTGGCGGTAGGCAGGGCCTCCTACAATGAGCAGTACTTC
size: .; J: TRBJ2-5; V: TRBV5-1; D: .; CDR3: CASSLAGDTNVETQYF; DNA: TGCGCCAGCAGCTTGGCAGGAGACACCAATGTTGAGACCCAGTACTTC
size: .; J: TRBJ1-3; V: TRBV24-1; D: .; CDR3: CATSDDRNSGNTIYF; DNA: TGTGCCACCAGTGATGACCGAAACTCTGGAAACACCATATATTTT
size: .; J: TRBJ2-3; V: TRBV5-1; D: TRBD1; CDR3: CASSETDRVDTQYF; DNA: TGCGCCAGCAGCGAGACGGACAGGGTGGATACGCAGTATTTT
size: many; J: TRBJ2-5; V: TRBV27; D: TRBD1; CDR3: CASSSQGQETQYF; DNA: TGTGCCAGCAGCTCACAGGGGCAAGAGACCCAGTACTTC